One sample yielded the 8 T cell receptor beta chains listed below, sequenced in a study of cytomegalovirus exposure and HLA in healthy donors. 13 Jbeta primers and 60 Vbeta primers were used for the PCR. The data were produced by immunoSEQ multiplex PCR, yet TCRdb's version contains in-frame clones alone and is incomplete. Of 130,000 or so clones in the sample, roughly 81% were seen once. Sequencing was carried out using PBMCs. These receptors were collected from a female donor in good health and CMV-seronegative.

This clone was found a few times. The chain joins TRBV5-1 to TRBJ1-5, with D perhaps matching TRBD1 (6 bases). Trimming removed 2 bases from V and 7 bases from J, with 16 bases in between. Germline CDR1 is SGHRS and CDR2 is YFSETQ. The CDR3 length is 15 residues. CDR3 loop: CASSFGGGLGQPQHF. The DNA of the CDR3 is TGCGCCAGCAGCTTTGGGGGGGGCTTAGGGCAGCCCCAGCATTTT.

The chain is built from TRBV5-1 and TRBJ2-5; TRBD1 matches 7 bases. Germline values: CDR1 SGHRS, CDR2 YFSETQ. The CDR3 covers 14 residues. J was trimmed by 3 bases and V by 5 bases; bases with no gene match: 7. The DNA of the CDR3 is TGCGCCAGCAGGCTTTCTGGGACAGAAGAGACCCAGTACTTC. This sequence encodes CASRLSGTEETQYF.

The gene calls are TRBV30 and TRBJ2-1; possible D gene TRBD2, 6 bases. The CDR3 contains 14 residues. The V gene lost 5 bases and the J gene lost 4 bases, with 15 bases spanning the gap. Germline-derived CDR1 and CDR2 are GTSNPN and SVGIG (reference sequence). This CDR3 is CAWAGTHKYNEQFF. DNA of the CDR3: TGTGCCTGGGCCGGGACTCACAAATACAATGAGCAGTTCTTC.

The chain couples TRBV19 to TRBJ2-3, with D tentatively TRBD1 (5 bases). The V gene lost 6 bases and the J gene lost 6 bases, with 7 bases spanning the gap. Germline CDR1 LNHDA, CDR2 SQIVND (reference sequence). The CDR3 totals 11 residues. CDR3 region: CASSRQDTQYF. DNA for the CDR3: TGTGCCAGTAGCCGACAGGATACGCAGTATTTT.

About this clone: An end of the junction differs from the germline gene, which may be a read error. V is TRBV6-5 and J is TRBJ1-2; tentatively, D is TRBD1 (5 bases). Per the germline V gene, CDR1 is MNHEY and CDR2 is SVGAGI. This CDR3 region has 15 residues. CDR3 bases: TGTGCCAGCAGTCAATCGGGTGGGGGGATTGTGGGCTACCCCTTC. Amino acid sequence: CASSQSGGGIVGYPF.

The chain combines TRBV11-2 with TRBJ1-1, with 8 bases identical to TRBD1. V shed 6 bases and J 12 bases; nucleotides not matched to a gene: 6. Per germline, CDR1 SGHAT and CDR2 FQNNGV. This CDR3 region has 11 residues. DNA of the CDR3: TGTGCCAGCAGTTATCGACAGGGGACTTTCTTT. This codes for CASSYRQGTFF.

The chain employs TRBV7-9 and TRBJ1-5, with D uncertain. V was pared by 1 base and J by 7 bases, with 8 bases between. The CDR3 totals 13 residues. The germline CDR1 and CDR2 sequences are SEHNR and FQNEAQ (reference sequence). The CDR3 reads CASSLGLSQPQHF. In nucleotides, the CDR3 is TGTGCCAGCAGCTTAGGACTATCGCAGCCCCAGCATTTT.

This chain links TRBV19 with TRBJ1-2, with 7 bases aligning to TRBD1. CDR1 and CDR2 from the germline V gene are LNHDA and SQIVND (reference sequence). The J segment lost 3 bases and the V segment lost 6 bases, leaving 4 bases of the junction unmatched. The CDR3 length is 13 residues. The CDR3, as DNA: TGTGCCAGTAGCCTCACAGGGGACTATGGCTACACCTTC. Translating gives CASSLTGDYGYTF.